The clone carrying this TCR beta chain occurred a few times. This CDR3 region has 14 residues. V trimming: 4 bases; J trimming: 5 bases; junction bases outside the gene matches: 7. CDR1 is MDHEN and CDR2 is SYDVKM in the germline V gene. These data are taken from a study of T-cell memory formation after mild COVID-19. Via MiXCR, TCRdb re-called the 5' RACE reads, giving one row per CDR3 protein. Altogether some 130,000 distinct CDR3 sequences are present, about a sixth being singletons, with the ten largest covering roughly 5%. The origin of this receptor is a man between 18 and 29 years old who had mild COVID-19 (a few samples of this study predate the infection). Cell type and time point are not known. The rearrangement joins TRBV28 to TRBJ2-5; 7 positions agree with TRBD2. The source material was PBMCs or a T cell subset sorted from them (not recorded which). The CDR3 spells CASSSERGRETQYF. The DNA for the CDR3 is TGTGCCAGCAGTTCGGAGCGGGGCCGGGAGACCCAGTACTTC.